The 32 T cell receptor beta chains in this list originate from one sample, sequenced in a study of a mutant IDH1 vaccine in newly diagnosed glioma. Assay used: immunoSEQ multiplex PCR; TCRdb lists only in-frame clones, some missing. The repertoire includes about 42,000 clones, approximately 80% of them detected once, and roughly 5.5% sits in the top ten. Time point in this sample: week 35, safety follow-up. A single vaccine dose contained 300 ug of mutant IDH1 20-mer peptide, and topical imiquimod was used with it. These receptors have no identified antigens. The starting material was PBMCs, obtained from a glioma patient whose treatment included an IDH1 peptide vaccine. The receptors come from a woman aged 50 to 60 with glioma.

This chain's CDR3 is CASSAPGSYNEQFF. In DNA form, the CDR3 reads TGTGCCAGCAGTGCCCCGGGCTCCTACAATGAGCAGTTCTTC. This chain joins TRBV25-1 and TRBJ2-1; the D is unclear. Between the trimmed V and J ends, which lost 4 bases and 0 bases, there was a span of 7 bases. Looked up from germline, CDR1 is MGHDK and CDR2 is SYGVNS. There are 14 residues in the CDR3.

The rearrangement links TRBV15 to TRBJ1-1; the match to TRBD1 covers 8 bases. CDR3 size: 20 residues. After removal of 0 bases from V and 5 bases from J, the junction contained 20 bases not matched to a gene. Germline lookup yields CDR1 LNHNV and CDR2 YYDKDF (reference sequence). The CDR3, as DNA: TGTGCCACCAGCAGAGAAGGGGTCGGGCAGGGGGCGAGGGGTCGGACTGAAGCTTTCTTT. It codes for CATSREGVGQGARGRTEAFF.

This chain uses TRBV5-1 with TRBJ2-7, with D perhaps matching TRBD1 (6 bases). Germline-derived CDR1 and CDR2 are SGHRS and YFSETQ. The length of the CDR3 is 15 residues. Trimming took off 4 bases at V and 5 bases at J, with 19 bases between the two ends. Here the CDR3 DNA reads TGCGCCAGCAGCCACCCCGCTCGGCAGGGGCACGAGCAGTACTTC. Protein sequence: CASSHPARQGHEQYF.

The DNA for the CDR3 is TGCAGCGTTTTAGCGGGGTTACAGTTCTTC. It specifies CSVLAGLQFF. The genes are TRBV29-1 and TRBJ2-1, with 8 positions matching TRBD2. J was trimmed by 13 bases and V by 5 bases; bases with no gene match: 4. The germline V gene has CDR1 SQVTM and CDR2 ANQGSEA. This CDR3 comprises 10 residues.

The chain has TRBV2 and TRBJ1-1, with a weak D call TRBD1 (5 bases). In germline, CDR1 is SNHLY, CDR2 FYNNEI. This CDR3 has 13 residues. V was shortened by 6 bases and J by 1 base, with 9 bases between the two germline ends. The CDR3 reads CASRYGGNTEAFF. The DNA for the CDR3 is TGTGCCAGCAGGTATGGGGGGAACACTGAAGCTTTCTTT.

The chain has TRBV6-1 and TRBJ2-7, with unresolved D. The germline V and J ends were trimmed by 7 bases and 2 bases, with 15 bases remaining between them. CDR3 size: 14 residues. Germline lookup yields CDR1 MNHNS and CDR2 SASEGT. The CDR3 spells CASTISTYPYEQYF. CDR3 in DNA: TGTGCCAGCACCATTTCGACGTATCCCTACGAGCAGTACTTC.

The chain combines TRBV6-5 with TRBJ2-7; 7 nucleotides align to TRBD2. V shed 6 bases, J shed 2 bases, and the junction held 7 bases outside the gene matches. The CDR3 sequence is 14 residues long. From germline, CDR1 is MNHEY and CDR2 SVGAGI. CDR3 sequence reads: CASRSSGGTYEQYF. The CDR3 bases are TGTGCCAGCAGGTCCTCGGGGGGAACCTACGAGCAGTACTTC.

The CDR3 sequence is CASSLGLAGGNNEQFF. In nucleotides, the CDR3 is TGTGCCAGCAGCTTAGGTCTAGCGGGGGGAAATAATGAGCAGTTCTTC. This rearrangement joins TRBV7-2 to TRBJ2-1, with TRBD2 identical over 11 bases. The V and J ends lost 1 base and 7 bases, in that order; junction bases with no gene match: 6. From germline, CDR1 is SGHTA and CDR2 FQGNSA. CDR3 length: 16 amino acids.

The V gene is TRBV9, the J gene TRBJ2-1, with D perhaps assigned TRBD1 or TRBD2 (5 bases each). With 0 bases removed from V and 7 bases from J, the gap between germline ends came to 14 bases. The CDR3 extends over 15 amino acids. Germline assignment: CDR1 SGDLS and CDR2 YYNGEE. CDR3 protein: CASSVGPGPGNEQFF. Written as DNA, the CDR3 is TGTGCCAGCAGCGTAGGCCCGGGGCCGGGGAATGAGCAGTTCTTC.

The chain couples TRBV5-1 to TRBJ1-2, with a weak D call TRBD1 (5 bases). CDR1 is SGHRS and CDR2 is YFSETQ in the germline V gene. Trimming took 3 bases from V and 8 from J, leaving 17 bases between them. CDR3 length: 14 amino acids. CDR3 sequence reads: CASSSGSRESGYTF. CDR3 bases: TGCGCCAGCAGCTCCGGATCCAGGGAGAGCGGCTACACCTTC.

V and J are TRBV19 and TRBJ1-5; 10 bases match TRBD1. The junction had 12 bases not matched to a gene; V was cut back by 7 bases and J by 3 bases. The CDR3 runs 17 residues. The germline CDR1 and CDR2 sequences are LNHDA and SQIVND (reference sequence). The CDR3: CASNVLTGGWNNQPQHF. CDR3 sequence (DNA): TGTGCCAGTAATGTTCTGACAGGGGGCTGGAACAATCAGCCCCAGCATTTT.

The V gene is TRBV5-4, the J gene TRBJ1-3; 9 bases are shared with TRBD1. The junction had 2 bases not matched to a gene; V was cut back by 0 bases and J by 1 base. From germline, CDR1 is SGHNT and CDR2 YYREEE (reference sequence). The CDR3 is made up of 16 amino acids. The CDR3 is CASSLVGQGSGNTIYF. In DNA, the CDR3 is TGTGCCAGCAGCTTGGTAGGACAGGGGTCTGGAAACACCATATATTTT.

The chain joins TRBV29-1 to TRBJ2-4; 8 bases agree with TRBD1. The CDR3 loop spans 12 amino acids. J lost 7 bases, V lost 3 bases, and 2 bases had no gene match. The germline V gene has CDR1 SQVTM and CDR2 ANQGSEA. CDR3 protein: CSVEGDRNIQYF. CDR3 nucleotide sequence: TGCAGCGTTGAGGGGGACAGGAACATTCAGTACTTC.

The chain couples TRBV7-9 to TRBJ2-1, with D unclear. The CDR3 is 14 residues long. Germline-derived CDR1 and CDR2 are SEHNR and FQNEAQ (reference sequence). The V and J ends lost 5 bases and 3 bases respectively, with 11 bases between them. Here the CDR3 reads CASSPAGYYNEQFF. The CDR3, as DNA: TGTGCCAGCAGCCCTGCTGGCTACTACAATGAGCAGTTCTTC.

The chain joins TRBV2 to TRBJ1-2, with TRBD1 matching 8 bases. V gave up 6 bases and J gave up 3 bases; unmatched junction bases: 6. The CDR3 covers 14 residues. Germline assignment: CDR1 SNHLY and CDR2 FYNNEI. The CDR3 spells CASRTSGGYYGYTF. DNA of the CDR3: TGTGCCAGCAGGACCTCAGGGGGCTACTATGGCTACACCTTC.

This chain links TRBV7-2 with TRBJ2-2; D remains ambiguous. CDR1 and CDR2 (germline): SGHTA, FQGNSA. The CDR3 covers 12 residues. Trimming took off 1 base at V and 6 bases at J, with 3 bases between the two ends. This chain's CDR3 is CASSLGAGELFF. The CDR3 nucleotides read TGTGCCAGCAGCTTAGGGGCCGGGGAGCTGTTTTTT.

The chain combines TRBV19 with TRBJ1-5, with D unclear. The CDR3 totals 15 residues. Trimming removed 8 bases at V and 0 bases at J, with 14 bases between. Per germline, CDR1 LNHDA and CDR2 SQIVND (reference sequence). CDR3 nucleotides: TGTGCCAGTGACGTGCCCCCGTATAGCAATCAGCCCCAGCATTTT. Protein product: CASDVPPYSNQPQHF.

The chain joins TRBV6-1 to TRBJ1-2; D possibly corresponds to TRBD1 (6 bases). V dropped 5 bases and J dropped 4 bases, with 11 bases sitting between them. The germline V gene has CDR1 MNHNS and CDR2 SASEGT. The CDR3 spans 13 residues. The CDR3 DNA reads TGTGCCAGCAGTTTGGACAGAGGCTATGGCTACACCTTC. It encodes CASSLDRGYGYTF.

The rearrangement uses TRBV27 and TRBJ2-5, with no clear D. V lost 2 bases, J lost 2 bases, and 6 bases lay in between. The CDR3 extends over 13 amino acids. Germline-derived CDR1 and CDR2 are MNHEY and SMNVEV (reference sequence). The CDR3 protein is CASSLGMQETQYF. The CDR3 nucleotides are TGTGCCAGCAGTTTAGGAATGCAAGAGACCCAGTACTTC.

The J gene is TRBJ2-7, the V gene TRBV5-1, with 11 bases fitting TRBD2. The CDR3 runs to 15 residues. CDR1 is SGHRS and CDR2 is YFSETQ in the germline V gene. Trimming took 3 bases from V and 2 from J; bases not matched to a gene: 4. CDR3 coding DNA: TGCGCCAGCAGCTCAACTAGCGGGGGTGCCTACGAGCAGTACTTC. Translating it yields CASSSTSGGAYEQYF.

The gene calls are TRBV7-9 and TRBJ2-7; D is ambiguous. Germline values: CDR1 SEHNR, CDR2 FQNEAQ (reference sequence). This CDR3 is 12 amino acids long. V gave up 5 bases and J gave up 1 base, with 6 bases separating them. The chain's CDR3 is CASSGRSYEQYF. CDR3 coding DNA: TGTGCCAGCAGCGGCCGATCCTACGAGCAGTACTTC.

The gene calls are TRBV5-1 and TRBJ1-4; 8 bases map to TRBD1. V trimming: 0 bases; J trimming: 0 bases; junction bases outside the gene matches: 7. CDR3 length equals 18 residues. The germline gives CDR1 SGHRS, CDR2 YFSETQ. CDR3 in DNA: TGCGCCAGCAGCTTGGCGGGACAGGCAAGAGCAACTAATGAAAAACTGTTTTTT. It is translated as CASSLAGQARATNEKLFF.

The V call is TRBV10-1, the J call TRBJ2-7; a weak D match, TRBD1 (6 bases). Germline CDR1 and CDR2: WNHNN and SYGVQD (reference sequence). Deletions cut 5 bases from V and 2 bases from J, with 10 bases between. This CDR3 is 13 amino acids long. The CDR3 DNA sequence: TGCGCCAGCAGTAGGACAGATACCTACGAGCAGTACTTC. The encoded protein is CASSRTDTYEQYF.

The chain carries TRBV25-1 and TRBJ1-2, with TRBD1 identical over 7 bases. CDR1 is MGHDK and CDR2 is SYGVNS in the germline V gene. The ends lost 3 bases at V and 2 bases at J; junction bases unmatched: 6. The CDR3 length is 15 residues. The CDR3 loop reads CASSDQLGGNYGYTF. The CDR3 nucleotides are TGTGCCAGCAGTGACCAGTTAGGGGGCAACTATGGCTACACCTTC.

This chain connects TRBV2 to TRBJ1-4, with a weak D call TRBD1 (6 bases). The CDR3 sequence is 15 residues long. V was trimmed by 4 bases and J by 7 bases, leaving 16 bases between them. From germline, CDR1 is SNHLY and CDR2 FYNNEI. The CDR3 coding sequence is TGTGCCAGCAGTGGGCCGGGGGGGGCGCTTGAAAAACTGTTTTTT. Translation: CASSGPGGALEKLFF.

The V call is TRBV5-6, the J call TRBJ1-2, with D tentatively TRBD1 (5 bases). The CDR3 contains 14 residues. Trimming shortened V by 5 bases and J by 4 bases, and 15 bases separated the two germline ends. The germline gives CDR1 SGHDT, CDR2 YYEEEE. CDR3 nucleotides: TGTGCCAGCAGATTCAGAGACAGCCTCTATGGCTACACCTTC. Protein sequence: CASRFRDSLYGYTF.

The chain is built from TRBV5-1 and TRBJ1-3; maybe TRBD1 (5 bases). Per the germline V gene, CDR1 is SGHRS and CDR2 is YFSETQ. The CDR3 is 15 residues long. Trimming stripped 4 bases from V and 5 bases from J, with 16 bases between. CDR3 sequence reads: CASSPGGAGRNTIYF. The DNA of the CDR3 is TGCGCCAGCAGCCCCGGCGGGGCAGGGAGAAACACCATATATTTT.

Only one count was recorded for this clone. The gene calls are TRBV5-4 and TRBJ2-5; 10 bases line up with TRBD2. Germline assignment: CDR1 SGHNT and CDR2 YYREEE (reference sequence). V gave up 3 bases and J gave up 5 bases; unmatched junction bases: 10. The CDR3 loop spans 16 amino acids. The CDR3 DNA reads TGTGCCAGCAGCTCCAGACGAGCGGGGGGGCTGGAGACCCAGTACTTC. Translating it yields CASSSRRAGGLETQYF.

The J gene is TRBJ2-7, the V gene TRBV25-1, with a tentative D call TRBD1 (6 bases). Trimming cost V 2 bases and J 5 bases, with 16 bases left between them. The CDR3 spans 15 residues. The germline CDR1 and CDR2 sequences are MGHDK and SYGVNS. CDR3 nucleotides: TGTGCCAGCAGTGAAACCGGGACACCTGGTAACGAGCAGTACTTC. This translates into CASSETGTPGNEQYF.

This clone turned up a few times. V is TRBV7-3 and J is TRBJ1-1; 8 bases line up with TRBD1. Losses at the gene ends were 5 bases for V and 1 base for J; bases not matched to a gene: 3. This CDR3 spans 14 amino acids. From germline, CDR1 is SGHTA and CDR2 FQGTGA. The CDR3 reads CASSLGTGNTEAFF. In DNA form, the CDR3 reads TGTGCCAGCAGCCTTGGGACAGGGAACACTGAAGCTTTCTTT. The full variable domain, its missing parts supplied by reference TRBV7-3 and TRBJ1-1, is GAGVSQTPSNKVTEKGKYVELRCDPISGHTALYWYRQSLGQGPEFLIYFQGTGAADDSGLPNDRFFAVRPEGSVSTLKIQRTERGDSAVYLCASSLGTGNTEAFFGQGTRLTVV.

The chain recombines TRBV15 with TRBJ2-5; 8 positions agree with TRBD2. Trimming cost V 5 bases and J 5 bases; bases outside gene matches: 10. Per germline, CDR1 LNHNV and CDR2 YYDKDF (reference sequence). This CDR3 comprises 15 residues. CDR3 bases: TGTGCCACCAGCCCCGGGCGGGGGGCCCGCGAGACCCAGTACTTC. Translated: CATSPGRGARETQYF.

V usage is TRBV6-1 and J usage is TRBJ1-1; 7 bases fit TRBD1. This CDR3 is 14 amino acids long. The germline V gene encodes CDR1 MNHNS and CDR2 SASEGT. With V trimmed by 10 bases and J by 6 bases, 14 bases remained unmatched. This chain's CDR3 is CATFEQGLGAEAFF. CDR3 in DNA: TGTGCCACCTTCGAACAGGGGCTAGGGGCTGAAGCTTTCTTT.